These 10 T cell receptor beta chains share one sample of origin, sequenced in a study of T cells after yellow fever vaccination. TCRdb reprocessed the 5' RACE reads with MiXCR, giving one entry per CDR3 protein. The table lists about 130,000 distinct CDR3 sequences, about 6.2% of them singletons. The sample was CD4+ T cells sorted from PBMCs, taken 10 days after the yellow fever booster vaccination. These receptor sequences come from a man aged 25 to 40 who received the YFV17D yellow fever vaccine.

In this sample, this clonotype turned up many times. The V call is TRBV12-3 or TRBV12-4, the J call TRBJ2-1; 7 positions agree with TRBD2. The length of the CDR3 is 16 residues. Losses at the gene ends were 7 bases for V and 9 bases for J; bases not matched to a gene: 18. The CDR3 loop is CASMVGGNKGGGEQFF. In nucleotides, the CDR3 is TGTGCCAGCATGGTCGGCGGGAATAAGGGCGGGGGTGAGCAGTTCTTC.

This clonotype was counted many times. J is TRBJ1-2 and V is TRBV7-8; D may be TRBD1 (6 bases). Germline V lookup: CDR1 SGHVS, CDR2 FQNEAQ. Trimming shortened V by 4 bases and J by 4 bases, and 13 bases separated the two germline ends. The CDR3 is made up of 14 amino acids. The CDR3 spells CASSSYREIYGYTF. CDR3 coding DNA: TGTGCCAGCAGCTCATACAGGGAGATCTATGGCTACACCTTC.

The table lists this clonotype with many counts. This rearrangement joins TRBV15 to TRBJ2-4; 7 positions match TRBD1. This CDR3 comprises 15 residues. V gave up 0 bases and J gave up 7 bases; unmatched junction bases: 6. Germline assignment: CDR1 LNHNV and CDR2 YYDKDF (reference sequence). CDR3 nucleotides: TGTGCCACCAGCAGAGATACGGGCAGGGGGAACATTCAGTACTTC. This encodes CATSRDTGRGNIQYF.

This clonotype came up many times. This chain connects TRBV19 to TRBJ2-1; D gene unclear. Trimming cost V 7 bases and J 7 bases, with 11 bases left between them. Germline-derived CDR1 and CDR2 are LNHDA and SQIVND (reference sequence). The CDR3 has 12 amino acids. The CDR3: CASNTRQNEQFF. As DNA, the CDR3 is TGTGCCAGTAATACCAGGCAGAATGAGCAGTTCTTC.

This clonotype showed up many times. The rearrangement joins TRBV10-3 to TRBJ2-1; D is uncertain. CDR1 ENHRY and CDR2 SYGVKD come from the germline V gene. The V end lost 8 bases, the J end lost 2 bases, and 13 bases lay between the germline ends. This CDR3 has 14 amino acids. This chain's CDR3 is CAILKDLAYNEQFF. The CDR3 region has the DNA TGTGCCATCTTAAAGGACCTAGCCTACAATGAGCAGTTCTTC.

V usage is TRBV20-1 and J usage is TRBJ2-1, with D perhaps TRBD2 (5 bases). CDR1 and CDR2 from the germline V gene are DFQATT and SNEGSKA (reference sequence). Trimming stripped 3 bases from V and 8 bases from J, with 17 bases between. The CDR3 length is 14 residues. The CDR3 region has the DNA TGCAGTGCTAGTATGAGCGGAGGAGAGGATGAGCAGTTCTTC. Translated: CSASMSGGEDEQFF.

Ten or more counts support this clonotype. CDR3: CSARRKKTGDGYTF. The CDR3 nucleotides are TGCAGTGCTCGCAGGAAAAAGACAGGCGATGGCTACACCTTC. The V and J genes are TRBV20-1 and TRBJ1-2; tentatively, D is TRBD1 (6 bases). Germline CDR1 reads DFQATT; CDR2 reads SNEGSKA (reference sequence). V lost 5 bases and J lost 6, with 19 bases in between. CDR3 length equals 14 residues.

The table lists this clonotype with many counts. This chain links TRBV5-1 with TRBJ2-5; 7 positions agree with TRBD2. Trimming removed 6 bases from V and 2 bases from J; junction bases left unmatched: 16. This CDR3 is built from 17 residues. Germline V gives CDR1 SGHRS, CDR2 YFSETQ. DNA for the CDR3: TGCGCCAGCAAGGGTGCGGGAGAGTGGAATTTTCAAGAGACCCAGTACTTC. Protein: CASKGAGEWNFQETQYF.

This clonotype has at least ten counts. The chain joins TRBV2 to TRBJ2-2, with TRBD2 matching 12 bases. This CDR3 has 15 amino acids. The V gene end was trimmed by 4 bases and the J gene end by 7 bases; junction bases not matched to a gene: 4. Germline V gene data show CDR1 as SNHLY and CDR2 as FYNNEI. The DNA of the CDR3 is TGTGCCAGCAGTGGACTAGCGGGAGATTTCGGGGAGCTGTTTTTT. It yields the protein CASSGLAGDFGELFF.

Note on this clonotype: A much larger clone differs by one base, so this may be a read error. This chain connects TRBV7-9 to TRBJ1-1; D is uncertain. V lost 5 bases to trimming and J lost 6 bases, with 13 bases between them. The CDR3 length is 13 residues. Per germline, CDR1 SEHNR and CDR2 FQNEAQ (reference sequence). The CDR3 region has the DNA TGTGCCAGCAGCACCTGGACGGACGCTGAAGCTTTCTTT. Translation: CASSTWTDAEAFF.